These 5 T cell receptor beta chains share one sample of origin, sequenced in a study of blood T cell repertoires in COVID-19. Data came from immunoSEQ multiplex PCR; TCRdb stores just in-frame clones and leaves some out. The sample includes 95,000 to 110,000 clones, 70% to 90% of them seen just once. The sequenced sample was peripheral blood. Receptors were obtained from a woman aged 55 to 70 with acute or convalescent COVID-19.

The rearrangement joins TRBV7-3 to TRBJ2-1; D is unclear. Germline CDR1 and CDR2: SGHTA and FQGTGA. The CDR3 consists of 13 residues. The germline V and J ends were trimmed by 0 bases and 5 bases, with 5 bases remaining between them. CDR3 sequence (DNA): TGTGCCAGCAGCTTAACCCGGGACAATGAGCAGTTCTTC. Translation: CASSLTRDNEQFF.

J is TRBJ1-1 and V is TRBV28; D gene ambiguous. Germline V CDR1 and CDR2: MDHEN, SYDVKM. The CDR3 is 15 residues long. The V end lost 5 bases, the J end lost 0 bases, and 13 bases lay between the germline ends. As DNA, the CDR3 is TGTGCCAGCAGTCCGCTTGGGCGGGTGAACACTGAAGCTTTCTTT. Encoded protein: CASSPLGRVNTEAFF.

V and J are TRBV19 and TRBJ1-2, with a tentative D call TRBD1 (6 bases). CDR1 and CDR2 from the germline V gene are LNHDA and SQIVND (reference sequence). The CDR3 loop spans 13 amino acids. V was trimmed by 9 bases and J by 2 bases, leaving 13 bases between them. Here the CDR3 reads CASRDTLNYGYTF. In nucleotides, the CDR3 is TGTGCCAGCCGGGACACTCTCAACTATGGCTACACCTTC.

V gene TRBV30 combines with J gene TRBJ1-2; 10 positions match TRBD1. V shed 1 base and J 4 bases; nucleotides not matched to a gene: 12. From germline, CDR1 is GTSNPN and CDR2 SVGIG (reference sequence). The CDR3 loop spans 17 amino acids. The CDR3 sequence: CAWSGGWDRGRGYGYTF. The CDR3 bases are TGTGCCTGGAGTGGGGGCTGGGACAGGGGAAGGGGCTATGGCTACACCTTC.

V gene TRBV18 combines with J gene TRBJ1-2, with TRBD1 matching over 10 bases. The CDR3 has 15 residues. Germline CDR1 reads KGHSH; CDR2 reads LQKENI. Trimming at V came to 0 bases and at J to 3 bases, leaving 1 base not matched to a gene. In DNA form, the CDR3 reads TGTGCCAGCTCACCACCCGGGACAGGGGACTATGGCTACACCTTC. Translating it yields CASSPPGTGDYGYTF.